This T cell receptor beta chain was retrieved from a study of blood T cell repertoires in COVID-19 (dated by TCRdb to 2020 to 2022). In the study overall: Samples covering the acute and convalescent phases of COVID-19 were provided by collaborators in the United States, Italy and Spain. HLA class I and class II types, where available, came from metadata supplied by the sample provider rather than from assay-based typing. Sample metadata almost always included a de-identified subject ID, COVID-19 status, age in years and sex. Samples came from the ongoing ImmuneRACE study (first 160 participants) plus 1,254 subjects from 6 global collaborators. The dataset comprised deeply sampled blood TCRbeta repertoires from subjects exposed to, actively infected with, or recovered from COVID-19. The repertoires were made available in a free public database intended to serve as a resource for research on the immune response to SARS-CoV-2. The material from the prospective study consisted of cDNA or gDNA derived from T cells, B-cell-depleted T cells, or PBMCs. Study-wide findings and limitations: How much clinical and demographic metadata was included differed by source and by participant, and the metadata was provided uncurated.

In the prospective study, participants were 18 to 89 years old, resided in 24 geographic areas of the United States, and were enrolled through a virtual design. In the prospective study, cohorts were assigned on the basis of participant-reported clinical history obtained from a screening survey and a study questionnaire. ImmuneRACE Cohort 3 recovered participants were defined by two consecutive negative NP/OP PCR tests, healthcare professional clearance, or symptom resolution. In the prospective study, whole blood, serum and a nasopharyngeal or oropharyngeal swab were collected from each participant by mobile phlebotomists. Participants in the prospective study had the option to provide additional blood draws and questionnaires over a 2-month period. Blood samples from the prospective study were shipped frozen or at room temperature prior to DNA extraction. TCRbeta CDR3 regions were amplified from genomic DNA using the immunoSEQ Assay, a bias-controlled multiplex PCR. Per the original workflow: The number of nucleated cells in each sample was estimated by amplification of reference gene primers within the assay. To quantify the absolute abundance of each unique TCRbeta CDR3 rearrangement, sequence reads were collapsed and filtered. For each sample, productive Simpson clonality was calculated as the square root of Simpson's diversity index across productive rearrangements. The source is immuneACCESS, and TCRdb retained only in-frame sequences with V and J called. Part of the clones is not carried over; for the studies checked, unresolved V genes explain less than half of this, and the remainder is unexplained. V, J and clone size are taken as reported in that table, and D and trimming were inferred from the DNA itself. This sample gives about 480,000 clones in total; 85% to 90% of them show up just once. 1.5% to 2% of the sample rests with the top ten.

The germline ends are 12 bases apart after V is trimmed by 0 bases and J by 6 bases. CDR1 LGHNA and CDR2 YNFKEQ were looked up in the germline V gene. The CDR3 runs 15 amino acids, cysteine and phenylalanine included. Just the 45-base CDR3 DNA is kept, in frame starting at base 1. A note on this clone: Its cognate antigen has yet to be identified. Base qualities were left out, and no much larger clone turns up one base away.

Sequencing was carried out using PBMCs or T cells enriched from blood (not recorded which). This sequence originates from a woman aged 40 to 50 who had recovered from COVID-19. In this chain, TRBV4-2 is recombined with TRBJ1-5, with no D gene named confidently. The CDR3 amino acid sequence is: CASSQDRRVGQPQHF. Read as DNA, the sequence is TGTGCCAGCAGCCAAGATCGCCGGGTCGGTCAGCCCCAGCATTTT.